Sequencing of this T cell receptor (beta chain) was carried out in a study of cytomegalovirus exposure and HLA in healthy donors. Study-wide points: The sole available immune exposure information was CMV serostatus.

This PCR relied on a set of 60 Vbeta primers and 13 Jbeta primers. Sequenced by immunoSEQ multiplex PCR; TCRdb stores in-frame clones only, minus some. The sample contains approximately 140,000 clones, around three quarters of which appear only once. Points on this clone: Its antigen is not identified.

CDR1 LNHDA and CDR2 SQIVND come from the germline V gene (reference sequence). V was clipped by 10 bases and J by 7 bases; unmatched bases: 7. The CDR3 is made up of 13 amino acids. The TCR sequence derives from a man aged 25 to 40 in good health and CMV-seronegative. The chain recombines TRBV19 with TRBJ1-6; 7 bases map to TRBD1. The source material was PBMCs. The DNA of the CDR3 is TGTGCCACCCGGGACAGCCAAAATTCACCCCTCCACTTT. Protein product: CATRDSQNSPLHF.